These 17 T cell receptor beta chains were all obtained from the same sample, sequenced in a study of blood T cell repertoires in COVID-19 (dated by TCRdb to about 2020). Libraries were built with the immunoSEQ multiplex PCR assay. TCRdb provides this immuneACCESS table in a form limited to in-frame rearrangements. Some clones are lacking; in checked studies, under half of them reflect an unresolved V gene, and why the rest are absent is not known. This sample gives 88,000 or so clones in total; about nine tenths of them show up just once. The biggest ten clones account for approximately 2% of the sample. Sequenced sample: peripheral blood. The receptors originated from a man between 50 and 59 years old with acute or convalescent COVID-19.

The chain combines TRBV5-6 with TRBJ1-1; tentatively, D is TRBD1 (5 bases). The CDR3 sequence is 13 residues long. CDR1 is SGHDT and CDR2 is YYEEEE in the germline V gene. V lost 1 base and J lost 4, with 8 bases in between. The CDR3 sequence: CASSLLGGTEAFF. In nucleotides, the CDR3 is TGTGCCAGCAGCTTGCTGGGGGGCACTGAAGCTTTCTTT.

The rearrangement links TRBV28 to TRBJ2-3; 12 bases fit TRBD2. CDR3 length: 17 amino acids. Germline CDR1 and CDR2: MDHEN and SYDVKM. J lost 2 bases, V lost 6 bases, and 9 bases had no gene match. The CDR3 DNA reads TGTGCCAGCAGCCGGGGACTAGCGGGCCCCTCCACAGATACGCAGTATTTT. This gives the protein CASSRGLAGPSTDTQYF.

This chain joins TRBV6-2 or TRBV6-3 and TRBJ2-7; D is unresolved. Germline CDR1 is MNHEY and CDR2 is SVGEGT. CDR3 size: 12 residues. Trimming took off 4 bases at V and 0 bases at J, with 4 bases between the two ends. CDR3 DNA: TGTGCCAGCAGTTTAAACTCCTACGAGCAGTACGTC. It encodes CASSLNSYEQYV.

This clone occurred once. The chain links TRBV7-8 to TRBJ2-1; 11 bases match TRBD2. There are 16 residues in the CDR3. The J segment lost 3 bases and the V segment lost 5 bases, leaving 6 bases of the junction unmatched. From germline, CDR1 is SGHVS and CDR2 FQNEAQ. The CDR3 reads CASSLSTSGDYNEQFF. Written as DNA, the CDR3 is TGTGCCAGCAGCCTCTCGACTAGCGGGGACTACAATGAGCAGTTCTTC. Full variable domain (missing parts from reference TRBV7-8 and TRBJ2-1): GAGVSQSPRYKVAKRGQDVALRCDPISGHVSLFWYQQALGQGPEFLTYFQNEAQLDKSGLPSDRFFAERPEGSVSTLKIQRTQQEDSAVYLCASSLSTSGDYNEQFFGPGTRLTVL.

The V and J genes are TRBV3-1 (or the pseudogene TRBV3-2) and TRBJ1-5, with D hard to call. CDR3 length equals 15 residues. CDR1 is LGHDT and CDR2 is YNNKEL in the germline V gene (reference sequence). Trimming took 1 base from V and 6 from J, leaving 13 bases between them. CDR3: CASSQGTDLGQPQHF. The CDR3 coding sequence is TGTGCCAGCAGCCAAGGCACCGACTTGGGTCAGCCCCAGCATTTT.

This chain uses TRBV7-2 with TRBJ1-1, with 9 bases lining up with TRBD1. The trim removed 10 bases at V and 1 base at J, leaving 7 bases unmatched. CDR1 is SGHTA, CDR2 FQGNSA, per germline. CDR3 size: 14 residues. Here the CDR3 DNA reads TGTGCCACCAAAGGGGGACAGGGGAACACTGAAGCTTTCTTT. Its protein product is CATKGGQGNTEAFF.

This chain's CDR3 is CASSQGRGGGEQYF. CDR3 nucleotide sequence: TGTGCCAGCAGCCAAGGAAGAGGGGGCGGTGAGCAGTACTTC. The genes are TRBV3-1 (or the pseudogene TRBV3-2) and TRBJ2-7; 7 bases fit TRBD1. Germline trimming cut 1 base from V and 7 bases from J; bases unmatched to any gene: 7. The CDR3 extends over 14 amino acids. Germline-derived CDR1 and CDR2 are LGHDT and YNNKEL (reference sequence).

The chain employs TRBV6-1 and TRBJ1-1; unclear D gene. The CDR3 sequence is 15 residues long. V lost 2 bases, J lost 4 bases, and 14 bases lay in between. CDR1 and CDR2 (germline): MNHNS, SASEGT. The CDR3 DNA reads TGTGCCAGCAGTGAATCCGGCCGAGGAACCACTGAAGCTTTCTTT. It translates to CASSESGRGTTEAFF.

This chain connects TRBV6-6 to TRBJ2-3; 9 nucleotides line up with TRBD2. The CDR3 contains 20 residues. Germline V gene sequence: CDR1 MNHNY, CDR2 SVGAGI (reference sequence). The V gene end was trimmed by 6 bases and the J gene end by 2 bases; junction bases not matched to a gene: 21. For the CDR3, the DNA is TGTGCCAGCAGCGATAGGGGGCTAGCGGGACACGTCTCCCACACAGATACGCAGTATTTT. Encoded protein: CASSDRGLAGHVSHTDTQYF.

This chain connects TRBV15 to TRBJ2-7, with D hard to call. The V end lost 9 bases, the J end lost 2 bases, and 17 bases lay between the germline ends. CDR1 LNHNV and CDR2 YYDKDF come from the germline V gene (reference sequence). The CDR3 spans 14 residues. Here the CDR3 DNA reads TGTGCCACGGCCCCATCATATTCCCCCTACGAGCAGTACTTC. It translates to CATAPSYSPYEQYF. The complete variable domain, with remaining parts taken from reference TRBV15 and TRBJ2-7, reads DAMVIQNPRYQVTQFGKPVTLSCSQTLNHNVMYWYQQKSSQAPKLLFHYYDKDFNNEADTPDNFQSRRPNTSFCFLDIRSPGLGDTAMYLCATAPSYSPYEQYFGPGTRLTVT.

The chain employs TRBV7-2 and TRBJ2-2; D call uncertain. This CDR3 is 11 amino acids long. The V gene's germline CDR1 is SGHTA and CDR2 FQGNSA. The V and J ends lost 7 bases and 8 bases respectively, with 8 bases between them. The CDR3 bases are TGTGCCAGCACCCAGTGGGGGGAGCTGTTTTTT. This codes for CASTQWGELFF.

The gene calls are TRBV27 and TRBJ2-7, with a weak D call TRBD2 (5 bases). Germline V gives CDR1 MNHEY, CDR2 SMNVEV (reference sequence). The V and J ends lost 3 bases and 0 bases respectively, with 12 bases between them. The CDR3 runs to 15 residues. CDR3 sequence reads: CASSFTRAYSYEQYF. Here the CDR3 DNA reads TGTGCCAGCAGTTTTACGCGGGCCTACTCCTACGAGCAGTACTTC.

The chain recombines TRBV7-9 with TRBJ1-1; 7 bases line up with TRBD1. The CDR3 is 14 residues long. Germline V CDR1 and CDR2: SEHNR, FQNEAQ (reference sequence). The J segment lost 11 bases and the V segment lost 5 bases, leaving 14 bases of the junction unmatched. CDR3 in DNA: TGTGCCAGCAGCACGTCACAGGGGCGGAGAATGGCTTTCTTT. Its translation: CASSTSQGRRMAFF.

This clone has just a few counts. The V call is TRBV11-2, the J call TRBJ1-1, with a tentative D call TRBD1 (6 bases). The V end was cut by 7 bases, the J end by 4 bases, with 22 bases between. The CDR3 sequence is 16 residues long. CDR1 and CDR2 from the germline V gene are SGHAT and FQNNGV. This CDR3 reads CASIPGIVGRGTEAFF. The CDR3 region has the DNA TGTGCCAGCATCCCTGGGATAGTCGGCAGGGGCACTGAAGCTTTCTTT.

V and J are TRBV19 and TRBJ2-5; TRBD1 might be the D (6 bases). The length of the CDR3 is 13 residues. Trimming took off 4 bases at V and 5 bases at J, with 11 bases between the two ends. The germline V gene has CDR1 LNHDA and CDR2 SQIVND (reference sequence). The CDR3 sequence: CASSKDREETQYF. The CDR3 bases are TGTGCCAGTAGTAAGGACAGAGAGGAGACCCAGTACTTC.

V and J are TRBV12-5 and TRBJ2-7; 7 bases match TRBD2. V lost 8 bases, J lost 3 bases, and 7 bases stayed unmatched. Germline V gene lookup returns CDR1 LGHNT and CDR2 FRNRAP. This CDR3 has 13 residues. Here the CDR3 DNA reads TGTGCTAGTAATGCCCCGGGGGGCTACGAGCAGTACGTC. This sequence encodes CASNAPGGYEQYV.

This rearrangement joins TRBV30 to TRBJ1-1; D is uncertain. Germline assignment: CDR1 GTSNPN and CDR2 SVGIG (reference sequence). The CDR3 spans 11 residues. Trimming removed 0 bases at V and 5 bases at J, with 4 bases between. CDR3 sequence reads: CAWSVSTEAFF. CDR3 bases: TGTGCCTGGAGTGTCAGTACTGAAGCTTTCTTT.